This T cell receptor (beta chain) came from a study of blood T cell repertoires in COVID-19. V trimming: 6 bases; J trimming: 0 bases; junction bases outside the gene matches: 9. The CDR3 covers 17 residues. CDR1 and CDR2 (germline): MNHEY, SVGEGT. Authors' processing steps: Nucleated cell number was recorded as an estimate derived from reference gene primer amplification. The repertoire was sequenced with immunoSEQ multiplex PCR; TCRdb's copy has only in-frame clones and lacks some. The DNA was the basis for D and trimming; V, J and clone size are from that table. The sample lists around 250,000 clones, just over 85% seen once, with 2.2% in the top ten.

Input material: peripheral blood. The chain couples TRBV6-2 or TRBV6-3 to TRBJ2-5; 11 bases match TRBD2. The clonotype was recovered from a man in his thirties or forties who had recovered from COVID-19. The CDR3 loop reads CASSPIAGGLYQETQYF. CDR3 sequence (DNA): TGTGCCAGCAGCCCCATAGCGGGGGGGCTTTACCAAGAGACCCAGTACTTC.